Sequencing of this T cell receptor beta chain was carried out in a study of cytomegalovirus exposure and HLA in healthy donors. Study results and limitations: Associated with cytomegalovirus, according to the listing, were 150 to 200 TCR beta chains. Most TCR sequences were seen very rarely across donors, but some public TCRs occurred in many. The tendency of first-cohort TCR clusters to co-occur in the 100 to 150 validation repertoires was identified by a subsequent analysis.

The donors formed part of the approximately 120-subject validation cohort, distinct from the roughly 640-subject first cohort. This CDR3 is built from 12 residues. Trimming shortened V by 5 bases and J by 4 bases, and 6 bases separated the two germline ends. CDR1 MDHEN and CDR2 SYDVKM come from the germline V gene. As to this clone: Its antigen is not identified.

The method was immunoSEQ multiplex PCR; TCRdb's version includes in-frame clones alone and lacks a portion of them. The sample has about 140,000 clones; 87% are singletons. The sequenced material came from PBMCs. The chain couples TRBV28 to TRBJ1-5; D is unclear. The sequence was obtained from a man between 18 and 29 years old in good health and CMV-seropositive. The CDR3 region is CASSPINQPQHF. The CDR3 nucleotides read TGTGCCAGCAGTCCCATTAATCAGCCCCAGCATTTT.